This TCR beta chain was recorded in a study of blood T cell repertoires in COVID-19. In the study overall: Whether acute or convalescent, the COVID-19 samples came from the United States, Italy and Spain.

Individuals aged roughly 18 to 95 years were recruited from some 26 US areas. What the recovered Cohort 3 donors had was two negative PCRs, clearance, or symptom resolution. This clone was observed once. In the study's own analysis: Cell counts per sample came from amplifying reference gene primers. Assay used: immunoSEQ multiplex PCR; TCRdb lists only in-frame clones, some missing. Clone size and the V and J calls come from that table; the DNA yielded D and trimming. The data hold a few hundred thousand clones, with about nine tenths observed a single time. V lost 8 bases and J lost 6; bases outside the gene matches: 13. Looked up from germline, CDR1 is SNHLY and CDR2 is FYNNEI. The CDR3 spans 15 residues.

This chain uses TRBV2 with TRBJ1-2; TRBD1 aligns across 9 bases. The material sequenced was PBMCs or T cells enriched from blood (not recorded which). The clonotype comes from a woman aged 55-69 years who had recovered from COVID-19. CDR3 DNA: TGTGCCAGCTGGGGATCGACGACAGGGGGGCATGGCTACACCTTC. It is translated as CASWGSTTGGHGYTF.